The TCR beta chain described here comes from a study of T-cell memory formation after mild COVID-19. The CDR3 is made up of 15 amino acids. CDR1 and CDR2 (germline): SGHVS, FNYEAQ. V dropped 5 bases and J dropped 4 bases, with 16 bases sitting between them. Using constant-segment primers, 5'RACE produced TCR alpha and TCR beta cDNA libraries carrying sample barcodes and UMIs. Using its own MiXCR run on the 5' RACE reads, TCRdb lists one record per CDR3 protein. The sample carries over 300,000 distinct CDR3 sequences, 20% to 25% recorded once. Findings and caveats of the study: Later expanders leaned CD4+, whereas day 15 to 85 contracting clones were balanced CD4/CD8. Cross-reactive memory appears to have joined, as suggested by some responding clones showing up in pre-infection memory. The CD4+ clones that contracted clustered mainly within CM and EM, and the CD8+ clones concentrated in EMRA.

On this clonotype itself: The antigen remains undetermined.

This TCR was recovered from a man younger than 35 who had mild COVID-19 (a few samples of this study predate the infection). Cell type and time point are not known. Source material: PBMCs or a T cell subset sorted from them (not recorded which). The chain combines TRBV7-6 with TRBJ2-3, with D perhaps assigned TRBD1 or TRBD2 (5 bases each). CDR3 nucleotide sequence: TGTGCCAGCAGCACTAAAATCCGGGACGCAGATACGCAGTATTTT. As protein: CASSTKIRDADTQYF. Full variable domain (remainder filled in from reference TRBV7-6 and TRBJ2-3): GAGVSQSPRYKVTKRGQDVALRCDPISGHVSLYWYRQALGQGPEFLTYFNYEAQQDKSGLPNDRFSAERPEGSISTLTIQRTEQRDSAMYRCASSTKIRDADTQYFGPGTRLTVL.